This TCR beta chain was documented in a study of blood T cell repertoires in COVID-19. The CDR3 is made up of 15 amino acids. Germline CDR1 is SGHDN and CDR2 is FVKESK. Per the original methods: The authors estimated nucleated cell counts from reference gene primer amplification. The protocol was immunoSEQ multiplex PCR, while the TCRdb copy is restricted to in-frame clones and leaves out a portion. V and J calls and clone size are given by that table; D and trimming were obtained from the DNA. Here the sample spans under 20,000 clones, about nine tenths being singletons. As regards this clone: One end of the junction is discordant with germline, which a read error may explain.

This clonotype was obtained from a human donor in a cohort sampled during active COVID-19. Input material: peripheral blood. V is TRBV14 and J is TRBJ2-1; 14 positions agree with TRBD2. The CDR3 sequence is CASSQGTSGGQLQLF. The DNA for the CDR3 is TGTGCCAGCAGCCAAGGGACTAGCGGGGGGCAACTGCAACTCTTC.